This T cell receptor (beta chain) was captured by sequencing in a study of blood T cell repertoires in COVID-19. The protocol was immunoSEQ multiplex PCR, while the TCRdb copy is restricted to in-frame clones and leaves out a portion. The sample has approximately 220,000 clones, about 80% seen once. Adults between about 18 and 95 years of age took part from some 25 US areas. CDR1 is SGHVS, CDR2 FQNEAQ, per germline. Trimming shortened V by 3 bases and J by 4 bases, and 12 bases separated the two germline ends. This CDR3 region has 15 residues. The origin of this receptor is a woman between 35 and 50 years old with acute COVID-19. The V gene is TRBV7-8, the J gene TRBJ1-4; a weak D match, TRBD1 (6 bases). The specimen was PBMCs or T cells enriched from blood (not recorded which). The CDR3 protein is CASSFSGANNEKLFF. DNA for the CDR3: TGTGCCAGCAGCTTCTCAGGGGCCAATAATGAAAAACTGTTTTTT. The full variable domain, completed using reference TRBV7-8 and TRBJ1-4, is GAGVSQSPRYKVAKRGQDVALRCDPISGHVSLFWYQQALGQGPEFLTYFQNEAQLDKSGLPSDRFFAERPEGSVSTLKIQRTQQEDSAVYLCASSFSGANNEKLFFGSGTQLSVL.